This is a list of T cell receptor beta chains from one sample in a study of a mutant IDH1 vaccine in newly diagnosed glioma. Sequencing was performed with immunoSEQ multiplex PCR; in TCRdb, only in-frame clones are kept and a portion is missing. In the table there are about 44,000 clones, approximately 90% of which are singletons. Antigens of these TCRs are unknown. The sample consisted of PBMCs, taken from a glioma patient whose treatment included an IDH1 peptide vaccine. These receptors were taken from a man aged 45-65 years with glioma. CDR3s include the opening cysteine and the closing phenylalanine or tryptophan. The D gene is left open where the match is weak. Size is omitted from some rows. Given values are once, few, many or a class for expanded clones.

v_gene,j_gene,abundance,d_gene,CDR3nt,CDR3aa
TRBV10-2,TRBJ1-2,.,.,TGCGCCAGCAGCGGACAGTATGGCTACACCTTC,CASSGQYGYTF
TRBV29-1,TRBJ1-2,.,.,TGCAGCAGCGACAGGTATAACTATGGCTACACCTTC,CSSDRYNYGYTF
TRBV6-5,TRBJ2-5,once,TRBD2,TGTGCCAGCAGTTACTCGGCGGGAGCCCTCCAAGAGACCCAGTACTTC,CASSYSAGALQETQYF
TRBV2,TRBJ2-1,.,TRBD2,TGTGCCAGCAGCAGAGGGACTAGCGGGGGGGCTCGGAATGAGCAGTTCTTC,CASSRGTSGGARNEQFF
TRBV7-7,TRBJ2-5,.,TRBD1,TGTGCTAGCAGCTTATCGATAGTGGGACAGGGGGCTAGCGGAATCCAAGAGACCCAGTACTTC,CASSLSIVGQGASGIQETQYF
TRBV29-1,TRBJ2-1,.,.,TGCAGCGCGAGGGGGATTGTATGGGACAATGAGCAGTTCTTC,CSARGIVWDNEQFF
TRBV2,TRBJ1-2,.,.,TGTGCCAGCAGAACTACGACGGCTAACTATGGCTACACCTTC,CASRTTTANYGYTF
TRBV6-6,TRBJ2-7,.,TRBD2,TGTGCCAGCACCTCGGGACTAGCGGCTGGCGGGTACGAGCAGTACTTC,CASTSGLAAGGYEQYF
TRBV2,TRBJ1-1,.,TRBD1,TGTGCCAGCAGTGACAGGGGGCAGTTCGTTCCCTGGGAAGCTTTCTTT,CASSDRGQFVPWEAFF
TRBV6-1,TRBJ2-7,few,.,TGTGCCAGCAGTGGGTCAGACAGGTTATCCTACGAGCAGTACTTC,CASSGSDRLSYEQYF
TRBV28,TRBJ2-3,.,.,TGTGCCAGCAGTGCCTGGGGAGGCACAGATACGCAGTATTTT,CASSAWGGTDTQYF
TRBV5-1,TRBJ2-1,.,.,TGCGCCAGCAGCTTGGTGGGCGGAAGCTCCTACAATGAGCAGTTCTTC,CASSLVGGSSYNEQFF
TRBV7-2,TRBJ1-1,.,.,TGTGCCAGCAGCCTCTCCCCCGGGCGCATGAACACTGAAGCTTTCTTT,CASSLSPGRMNTEAFF
TRBV19,TRBJ2-3,.,TRBD2,TGTGCCAGTATTGAGGCGGGAGGGCCGGGCACAGATACGCAGTATTTT,CASIEAGGPGTDTQYF
TRBV7-2,TRBJ1-4,.,.,TGTGCCAGCAGCTTAGTGGGAGGTCGAGAAAAACTGTTTTTT,CASSLVGGREKLFF